This T cell receptor beta chain is from a study of shared clonotypes between healthy human individuals. Looking at the study overall: Per donor, three plates held CD4 naive cells, three held CD4 memory, two held CD8 naive and one held CD8 memory. Study-wide results and limits: Shared across a few donors were roughly 4.8% of the naive CD4 clonotypes.

This clone occurred once. The antigen is undetermined. The protocol was immunoSEQ multiplex PCR, while the TCRdb copy is restricted to in-frame clones and leaves out a portion. The sample consists of more than 1.2 million clones, just under 99% of them appearing once. CD45RA+ naive and CD45RA-negative memory subsets were separated from CD4+ cells. V shed 1 base, J shed 6 bases, and the junction held 7 bases outside the gene matches. CDR3 length equals 15 residues. CDR1 is SGHVS, CDR2 FNYEAQ, per germline. Sequenced input: naive CD4+ T cells sorted from blood. This sample's subset: CD45RA+ positively selected. The chain combines TRBV7-6 with TRBJ2-3; TRBD2 matches 7 bases. The source of this sequence is a man aged 30 to 39 in good health. The CDR3 spells CASSLGTRGGDTQYF. The CDR3 coding sequence is TGTGCCAGCAGCTTAGGGACTAGAGGAGGGGATACGCAGTATTTT. Supplemented by reference TRBV7-6 and TRBJ2-3, the full variable domain reads GAGVSQSPRYKVTKRGQDVALRCDPISGHVSLYWYRQALGQGPEFLTYFNYEAQQDKSGLPNDRFSAERPEGSISTLTIQRTEQRDSAMYRCASSLGTRGGDTQYFGPGTRLTVL.